The clone carrying this T cell receptor (beta chain) was observed once. Individuals aged about 18 to 100 years were recruited from 24 US areas. Clinical histories supplied by participants themselves formed the basis of cohort assignment. This specimen comes from a study of blood T cell repertoires in COVID-19. Study in general: Sites across the United States, Italy and Spain contributed samples from acute and convalescent COVID-19.

Under the authors' procedure: Estimation of nucleated cell counts relied on the amplification of reference gene primers. The table came from immunoSEQ multiplex PCR; TCRdb's copy has only in-frame clones and leaves some out. Clonal size and the V and J genes are those of that table, whereas D and trimming came from the DNA. The table records 220,000 or so clones, around 90% of them present only once. Specimen: PBMCs or T cells enriched from blood (not recorded which). The TCR originated in a man aged 50 or older who had been exposed to COVID-19.

CDR3 protein: CASSTGYQETQYF. CDR3 DNA sequence: TGTGCCAGCAGCACAGGGTACCAAGAGACCCAGTACTTC. This chain links TRBV2 with TRBJ2-5; perhaps TRBD1 as D (6 bases). This CDR3 is built from 13 residues. Trimming left V 6 bases short and J 0 bases short, with 8 bases between. Germline values: CDR1 SNHLY, CDR2 FYNNEI.